The rows below give T cell receptor beta chains drawn from one sample of a study of OX40 agonist ivuxolimab in advanced cancers. Profiled with immunoSEQ multiplex PCR; TCRdb holds only in-frame clones, not every one. The profile shows over 80,000 clones, around nine tenths of them singletons. This sample comprised CD4+ or CD8+ T cells sorted from blood, obtained in a trial of the OX40 agonist ivuxolimab. The source is an adult with an advanced solid tumor such as melanoma, head and neck, liver or kidney cancer. CDR3s include the opening cysteine and the closing phenylalanine or tryptophan. A D gene is named only where the DNA matches it firmly. Clone size appears in some rows only: once, few, many, or a class for an expanded clone.

TRBJ2-1,NA,TRBV2,NA,TGTGCCAGCAGTCCCACTGAATACAATGAGCAGTTCTTC,CASSPTEYNEQFF
TRBJ1-2,NA,TRBV30,NA,TGTGCCTGGAGTGGAGGGGCGGAGAACTATGGCTACACCTTC,CAWSGGAENYGYTF
TRBJ1-2,TRBD1,TRBV7-2,NA,TGTGCCAGCAGCTCGGACAGGGAAGCCCATGGCTACACCTTC,CASSSDREAHGYTF
TRBJ1-5,TRBD1,TRBV25-1,NA,TGTGCCAGCAGTGACACAGGGGCGAAGCCCCAGCATTTT,CASSDTGAKPQHF
TRBJ1-5,NA,TRBV30,once,TGTGCCTGGAGTGTCACAGGGCGAAATCAGCCCCAGCATTTT,CAWSVTGRNQPQHF
TRBJ2-5,TRBD1,TRBV11-3,once,TGTGCCAGCAGCCCCCCGACAGGGGTCGGGGAGACCCAGTACTTC,CASSPPTGVGETQYF
TRBJ2-1,TRBD1,TRBV7-2,NA,TGTGCCAGCAGCTTATGGGGGACAGGGCGATTGCAGTTCTTC,CASSLWGTGRLQFF
TRBJ2-3,NA,TRBV19,NA,TGTGCCAGTAGTATCAGCTCCCGGCTTACGCAGTATTTT,CASSISSRLTQYF
TRBJ1-2,NA,TRBV7-6,NA,TGTGCCAGCAGTCCGGACAGTAACTATGGCTACACCTTC,CASSPDSNYGYTF
TRBJ2-5,TRBD2,TRBV19,once,TGTGCCAGTAGCCCCCTAGCGGGAGGCGGTTCATTGATCCAGTACTTC,CASSPLAGGGSLIQYF
TRBJ1-1,NA,TRBV19,NA,TGTGCCAGTAATCGGCAAATGAACACTGAAGCTTTCTTT,CASNRQMNTEAFF
TRBJ1-2,TRBD1,TRBV27,NA,TGTGCCAGCAGTTTATCGGGACAGGGCTATGGCTACACCTTC,CASSLSGQGYGYTF
TRBJ2-3,TRBD2,TRBV7-2,NA,TGTGCCAGCAGCTGGGCAGCGGGAAACACAGATACGCAGTATTTT,CASSWAAGNTDTQYF
TRBJ1-5,NA,TRBV28,NA,TGTGCCAGCAGTTTCTCAGTAACCGGTCAGCCCCAGCATTTT,CASSFSVTGQPQHF
TRBJ2-1,NA,TRBV5-4,NA,TGTGCCAGCAGCTTGGTTGGTAGCTACAATGAGCAGTTCTTC,CASSLVGSYNEQFF
TRBJ2-5,TRBD2,TRBV4-3,NA,TGCGCCAGCAGCCTGGCGGGGGTAGAGACCCAGTACTTC,CASSLAGVETQYF
TRBJ2-7,TRBD1,TRBV5-1,NA,TGCGCCAGCAGCTCGGGACAGGGAGGCTACGAGCAGTACTTC,CASSSGQGGYEQYF
TRBJ2-7,TRBD2,TRBV19,NA,TGTGCCAGTACCCTCAGGGCCGGGGGGTCCGAGCAGTACTTC,CASTLRAGGSEQYF
TRBJ2-2,NA,TRBV5-1,NA,TGCGCCAGCAGAGGGGGGACGAACACCGGGGAGCTGTTTTTT,CASRGGTNTGELFF
TRBJ1-2,TRBD1,TRBV7-2,NA,TGTGCCAGCAGCTTTCCGGGACAGGGTAACTATGGCTACACCTTC,CASSFPGQGNYGYTF
TRBJ2-2,TRBD1,TRBV5-1,NA,TGCGCCAGCAGCTTGGTTCTCAGACAGGGTACCGGGGAGCTGTTTTTT,CASSLVLRQGTGELFF
TRBJ2-1,TRBD2,TRBV9,NA,TGTGCCAGCAGCATTAGCGGGAGTGGGTACAATGAGCAGTTCTTC,CASSISGSGYNEQFF
TRBJ2-1,NA,TRBV27,NA,TGTGCCAGCAGTCCCTGGACCGAGAATGAGCAGTTCTTC,CASSPWTENEQFF
TRBJ2-1,TRBD2,TRBV7-6,NA,TGTGCCAGCAGCTTCGGACTAGTAAGGGACAATGAGCAGTTCTTC,CASSFGLVRDNEQFF
TRBJ1-6,NA,TRBV19,NA,TGTGCCAGTAGTAGCACAGGGAGAGGTTATTCACCCCTCCACTTT,CASSSTGRGYSPLHF
TRBJ1-3,NA,TRBV11-2,once,TGTGCCAGCAGCTTACGTTTAGGATCCGGAAACACCATATATTTT,CASSLRLGSGNTIYF
TRBJ2-7,TRBD1,TRBV5-1,NA,TGCGCCAGCAGCTTGGGACAGGGGTCCCACGAGCAGTACTTC,CASSLGQGSHEQYF
TRBJ2-5,NA,TRBV7-2,NA,TGTGCCAGCAGCCCGACACGAGAGACCCAGTACTTC,CASSPTRETQYF